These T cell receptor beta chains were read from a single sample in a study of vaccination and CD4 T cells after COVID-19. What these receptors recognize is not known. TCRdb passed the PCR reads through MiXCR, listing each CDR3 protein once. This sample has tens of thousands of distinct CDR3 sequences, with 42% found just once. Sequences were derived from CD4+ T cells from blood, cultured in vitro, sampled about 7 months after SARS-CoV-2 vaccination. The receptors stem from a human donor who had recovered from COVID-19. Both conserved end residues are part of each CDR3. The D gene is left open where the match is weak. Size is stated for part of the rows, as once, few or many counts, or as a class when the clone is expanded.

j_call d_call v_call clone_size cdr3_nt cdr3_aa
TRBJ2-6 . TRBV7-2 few TGTGCCAGCAGCAAATCGACGGGAACTGGGGCCAACGTCCTGACTTTC CASSKSTGTGANVLTF
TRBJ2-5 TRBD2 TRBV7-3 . TGTGCCAGCAGCTTTGGAGCGGGAGGGCCGAGTGAGACCCAGTACTTC CASSFGAGGPSETQYF
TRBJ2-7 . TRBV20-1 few TGCAGTGCTAGAGAGCCTTCAGGATTACAGCGCGAGCAGTACTTC CSAREPSGLQREQYF
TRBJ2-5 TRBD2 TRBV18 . TGTGCCAGCTCACCAGACCGGGAGGGGACCCAGTACTTC CASSPDREGTQYF
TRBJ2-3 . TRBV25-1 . TGTGCCAGCAGCGGACACTACACAGATACGCAGTATTTT CASSGHYTDTQYF
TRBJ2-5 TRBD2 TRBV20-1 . TGCAGTGCTATAAGCGGGAGAGGGGAGACCCAGTACTTC CSAISGRGETQYF
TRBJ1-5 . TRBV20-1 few TGCAGTGCTAGAGATATAGGGGACAATCAGCCCCAGCATTTT CSARDIGDNQPQHF
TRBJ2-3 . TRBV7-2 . TGTGCCAGCAGCTTAGCCATTCACGCAGATACGCAGTATTTT CASSLAIHADTQYF
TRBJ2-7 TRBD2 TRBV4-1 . TGCGCCAGCAGCCATCTCCCGACGGGAGGGCCCTACGAGCAGTACTTC CASSHLPTGGPYEQYF
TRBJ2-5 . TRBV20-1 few TGCAGTGCTCGACCGACAGACCAAGAGACCCAGTACTTC CSARPTDQETQYF
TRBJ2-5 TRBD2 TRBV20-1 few TGCAGTCTGTGGGAGGGGAACCGGGAGACCCAGTACTTC CSLWEGNRETQYF
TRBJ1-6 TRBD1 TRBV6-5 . TGTGCCAGCAGTTCAACCGGGACAGTTTATTCACCCCTCCACTTT CASSSTGTVYSPLHF
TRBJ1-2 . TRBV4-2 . TGTGCTAGCAGCTCCGAGCTCCAGGGTACCTATGGCTACACCTTC CASSSELQGTYGYTF
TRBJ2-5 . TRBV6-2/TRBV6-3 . TGTGCCAGCAGTTTGACTACCCTTGAAGAGACCCAGTACTTC CASSLTTLEETQYF
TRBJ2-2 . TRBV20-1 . TGCAGTGCTACGCCGGGCACGAGCTGGGAGCTGTTTTTT CSATPGTSWELFF
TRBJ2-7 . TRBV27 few TGTGCCAGCAGAATACAGGGTAGCCTCGGTTACGAGCAGTACTTC CASRIQGSLGYEQYF
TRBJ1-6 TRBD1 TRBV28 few TGTGCCAGCAGTTTGGGGACAGGGAATTCACCCCTCCACTTT CASSLGTGNSPLHF
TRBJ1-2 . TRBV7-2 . TGTGCCAGCACCTACGCAGCTAACTATGGCTACACCTTC CASTYAANYGYTF
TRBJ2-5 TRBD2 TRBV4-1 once TGCGCCAGCAGCCATTCAACTAGCGGGAGAGAGACCCAGTACTTC CASSHSTSGRETQYF
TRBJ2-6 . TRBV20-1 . TGCAGTGCTAGACCCGCCTCTGGGGCCAACGTCCTGACTTTC CSARPASGANVLTF
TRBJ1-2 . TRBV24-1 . TGTGCCACCAGTCCCGGTCCCGACAGGCCTAACTATGGCTACACCTTC CATSPGPDRPNYGYTF
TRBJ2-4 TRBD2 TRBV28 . TGTGCCAGCAGACAGGAGCGGGAGAAATCGGGCATTCAGTACTTC CASRQEREKSGIQYF
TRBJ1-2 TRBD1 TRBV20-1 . TGCAGTGCCAGTGACAGGGGCCTGAGCTATGGCTACACCTTC CSASDRGLSYGYTF
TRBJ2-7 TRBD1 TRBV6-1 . TGTGCCAGCACCCGGACAGGGATTGCCTACGAGCAGTACTTC CASTRTGIAYEQYF
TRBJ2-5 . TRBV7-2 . TGTGCCAGCAGCAGACGGACCGGGGAGACCCAGTACTTC CASSRRTGETQYF
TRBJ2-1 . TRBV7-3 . TGTGCCAGCAGCTTACCGGGGGCCCCCTACAATGAGCAGTTCTTC CASSLPGAPYNEQFF
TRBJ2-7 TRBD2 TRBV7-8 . TGTGCCAGCAGCGGGGGGACTAGAGAATACGAGCAGTACTTC CASSGGTREYEQYF
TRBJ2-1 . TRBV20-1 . TGCAGTGCTTTTCCATGGAGACAGATCTACAATGAGCAGTTCTTC CSAFPWRQIYNEQFF
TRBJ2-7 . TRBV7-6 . TGTGCCAGCAGCCCGGTGGGGACGGACTCCTACGAGCAGTACTTC CASSPVGTDSYEQYF
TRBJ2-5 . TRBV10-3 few TGTGCCATCAGTGACACTACTAGAGGCGTGGAGGCCAAAGAGACCCAGTACTTC CAISDTTRGVEAKETQYF
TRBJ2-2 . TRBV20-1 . TGCAGTGTATCACTACGCGGGGAGCTGTTTTTT CSVSLRGELFF
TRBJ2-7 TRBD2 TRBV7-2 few TGTGCCAGCAGCTCCCTATCGGGCGGGAGCTGGTACGAGCAGTACTTC CASSSLSGGSWYEQYF